This note documents a single TCR beta chain sequence. What antigen it recognizes has not been identified. The sample holds no much larger clone one base away, and base qualities are not on file. This entry comes from a study of blood T cells in healthy people across ages (dated by TCRdb to 2015 to 2017). In the study overall: In model experiments, roughly one uniquely barcoded TCR beta cDNA molecule per two T cells was captured by template switching. To avoid experimental bias, donors of different ages were randomly spread across the sequencing lanes. Donors were grouped into four age groups: young (average roughly 15 years), middle-aged (39), aged (around 60) and long-lived (about 82). Using deep sequencing normalized with unique cDNA molecular identifiers, the study measured how TCR beta repertoire diversity changes with age. Using the same blood draw, the study looked at two additional independent replicas of 1 million unique cDNA reads for two donors, one aged 18 to 30 and the other aged 80 or older.

What the authors observed across the whole study: There was a strong correlation between observed TCR beta diversity and the percentage of naive T cells measured by flow cytometry. Since profiling was done on bulk unsorted PBMCs, naive and antigen-experienced compartments could not be conclusively compared. Because donor CMV infection status was unknown, age-related changes in expanded clonotypes were potentially confounded. Compared with the aged group, the long-lived group had more naive CD4+ T cells, fewer expanded clones and increased TCR diversity, suggesting age selection. Observed TCR beta diversity per million T cells fell roughly linearly with age, and a significant reduction was already apparent by age about 38. Estimates of total diversity based on one million sequenced T cells were considered lower bounds and underestimates.

Based on the germline V gene, the CDR1 and CDR2 sequences are SGHAT and FQNNGV. V loses 3 bases, J loses 2 bases, and the germline ends lie 12 bases apart. Spanning cysteine to phenylalanine, the CDR3 consists of 15 amino acids. Just the 45-base CDR3 DNA is kept, in frame starting at base 1. The library was made by 5' RACE. Sequencing was performed on an Illumina HiSeq 2500. A second PCR of roughly 6 to 11 cycles was performed with a sample-barcoded 5' primer and a J-beta primer mix. Each TCR beta cDNA molecule received a unique molecular identifier from a template-switch 5' adaptor carrying 12 random nucleotides. At least 2.5 million CDR3-containing paired-end reads were obtained from each sample. The Mint cDNA synthesis kit, primed by a TRBC-specific oligonucleotide, was used to synthesize first-strand cDNA from all RNA. After uracil-DNA glycosylase treatment, a first 18-cycle PCR used universal primers M1SS and BC2_uni_R on all cDNA. Turning to the authors' computational methods: Normalization of each sample was performed by random selection of 1 million high-quality reads, each carrying a distinct molecular identifier. Instead of being binned into consensus sequences, reads with shared molecular identifiers were discarded. MiTCR, with a Q25 quality threshold and the strictest error-elimination algorithm, was used for CDR3 identification, clonotype clustering and error correction. A nonparametric unseen species model with Euler transformation was used to estimate a lower bound on total TCR beta diversity. The public sequencing data were trimmed at Q25 with fastp and processed into clonotypes with MiXCR by TCRdb, which kept only in-frame beta chains. Every CDR3 protein is listed once, alongside the most common genes and DNA of its rows. The V and J calls and clone size are TCRdb's, not the authors'. The sample contains fewer than 700,000 distinct CDR3 sequences, over 40% of them found a single time. The top ten clonotypes cover around 32% of the sample.

Donors were roughly 40 systemically healthy Caucasian individuals from Russia aged about 6 to 100 years. Each donor gave 8 to 10 milliliters of peripheral blood, drawn into EDTA-treated Vacutainer tubes. PBMCs were isolated by Ficoll-Paque density-gradient centrifugation, with at least 6 million obtained per sample. Total RNA, at least 6 micrograms per sample, was extracted from PBMCs with Trizol reagent. The percentages of naive CD45RAhigh/CD27high T cells were determined by flow cytometry on a PBMC aliquot from every donor. Recombination joined TRBV11-2 with TRBJ2-3; TRBD2 is possibly the D segment (6 matching bases). Specimen: blood. The clonotype originates from a man older than 75 in good health. The CDR3 protein sequence reads: CASSLRGLTTDTQYF. The bases read TGTGCCAGCAGCTTGCGGGGACTCACCACAGATACGCAGTATTTT. Where the CDR3 stops, the reference TRBV11-2 and TRBJ2-3 genes take over; the full variable domain is EAGVAQSPRYKIIEKRQSVAFWCNPISGHATLYWYQQILGQGPKLLIQFQNNGVVDDSQLPKDRFSAERLKGVDSTLKIQPAKLEDSAVYLCASSLRGLTTDTQYFGPGTRLTVL.